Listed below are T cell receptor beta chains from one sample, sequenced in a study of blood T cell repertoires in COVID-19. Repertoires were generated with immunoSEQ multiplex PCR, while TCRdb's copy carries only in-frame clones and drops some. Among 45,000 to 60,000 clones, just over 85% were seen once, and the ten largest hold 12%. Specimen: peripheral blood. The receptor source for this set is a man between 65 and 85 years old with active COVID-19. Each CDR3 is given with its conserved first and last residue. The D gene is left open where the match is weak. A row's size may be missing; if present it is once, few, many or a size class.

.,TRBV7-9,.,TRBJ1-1,CASSLWAGANTEAFF,TGTGCCAGCAGCTTATGGGCAGGGGCCAACACTGAAGCTTTCTTT
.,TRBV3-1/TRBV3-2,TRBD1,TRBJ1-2,CASSHPDRGRGYGYTF,TGTGCCAGCAGCCACCCGGACAGGGGAAGGGGGTATGGCTACACCTTC
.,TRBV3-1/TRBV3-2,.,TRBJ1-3,CASSQGRSGNTIYF,TGTGCCAGCAGTCAAGGTCGTTCTGGAAACACCATATATTTT
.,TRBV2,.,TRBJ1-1,CASSGGRYTEAFF,TGTGCCAGCAGTGGAGGTCGGTACACTGAAGCTTTCTTT
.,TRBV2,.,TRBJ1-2,CASSYRGVPKYGYTF,TGTGCCAGCAGTTATCGAGGAGTCCCTAAATATGGCTACACCTTC
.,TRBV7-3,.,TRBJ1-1,CASSQDRRTEAFF,TGTGCCAGCAGCCAGGACAGACGGACTGAAGCTTTCTTT
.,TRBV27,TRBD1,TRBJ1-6,CASSLSPHIGRGDSPLHF,TGTGCCAGCAGTTTATCGCCCCACATCGGCAGGGGGGACTCACCCCTCCACTTT
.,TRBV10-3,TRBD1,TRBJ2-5,CAIGQGAEETQYF,TGTGCCATTGGACAGGGGGCTGAAGAGACCCAGTACTTC
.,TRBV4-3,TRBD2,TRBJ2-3,CASSQGGGADTQYF,TGCGCCAGCAGCCAAGGCGGGGGGGCAGATACGCAGTATTTT
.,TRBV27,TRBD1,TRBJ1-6,CASRLNWSGGHSPLHF,TGTGCCAGCAGACTAAACTGGTCAGGGGGCCATTCACCCCTCCACTTT
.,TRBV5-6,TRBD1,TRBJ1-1,CASSLVDRGVNTEAFF,TGTGCCAGCAGCTTGGTGGACAGGGGGGTGAACACTGAAGCTTTCTTT
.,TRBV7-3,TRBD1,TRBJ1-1,CASREQGVNTEAFF,TGTGCCAGCAGAGAACAGGGGGTGAACACTGAAGCTTTCTTT
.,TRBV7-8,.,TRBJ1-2,CASSSVGVGYGYTF,TGTGCCAGCAGCTCCGTAGGGGTAGGCTATGGCTACACCTTC
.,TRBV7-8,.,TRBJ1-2,CASSPDSFSYGYTF,TGTGCCAGCAGCCCAGACAGTTTCTCCTATGGCTACACCTTC
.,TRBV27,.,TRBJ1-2,CASSLQGNYGYTF,TGTGCCAGCAGTTTACAGGGCAACTATGGCTACACCTTC
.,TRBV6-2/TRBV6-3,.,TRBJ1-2,CASSYSGSNYGYTF,TGTGCCAGCAGTTACTCGGGCAGTAACTATGGCTACACCTTC
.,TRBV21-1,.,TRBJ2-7,CASRPGVHSYEQYF,TGTGCCAGCAGGCCGGGGGTCCACTCCTACGAGCAGTACTTC
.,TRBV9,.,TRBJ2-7,CASSVDGGPTYEQYF,TGTGCCAGCAGCGTAGACGGGGGGCCTACCTACGAGCAGTACTTC
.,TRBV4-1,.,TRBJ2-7,CASSQEKGVGGEQYF,TGCGCCAGCAGCCAAGAAAAAGGGGTAGGTGGGGAGCAGTACTTC
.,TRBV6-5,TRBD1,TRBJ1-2,CASNDRGRFYGYTF,TGTGCCAGCAACGACAGGGGGCGCTTCTATGGCTACACCTTC
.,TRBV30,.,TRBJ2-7,CAWGRGAAGQYF,TGTGCCTGGGGACGCGGGGCAGCTGGGCAGTACTTC
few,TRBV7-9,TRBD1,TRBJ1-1,CASSSTGFGVAEAFF,TGTGCCAGCAGCTCGACAGGGTTTGGGGTCGCTGAAGCTTTCTTT
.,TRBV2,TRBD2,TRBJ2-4,CASIPRGGKNIQYF,TGTGCCAGCATCCCCCGCGGGGGGAAAAACATTCAGTACTTC
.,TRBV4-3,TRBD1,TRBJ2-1,CASSQDWGQGGNEQFF,TGCGCCAGCAGCCAAGATTGGGGACAGGGGGGGAATGAGCAGTTCTTC
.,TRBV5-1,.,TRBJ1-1,CASSLFSWGQGTEAFF,TGCGCCAGCAGCTTGTTCTCTTGGGGGCAGGGCACTGAAGCTTTCTTT
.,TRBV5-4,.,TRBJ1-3,CASSFRGGNTIYF,TGTGCCAGCAGTTTCAGGGGTGGAAACACCATATATTTT
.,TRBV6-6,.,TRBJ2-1,CASSYFAEVHNEQFF,TGTGCCAGCAGTTACTTCGCGGAAGTCCACAATGAGCAGTTCTTC
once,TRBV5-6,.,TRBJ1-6,CASSPSSYNSPLHF,TGTGCCAGCAGCCCTAGCTCCTATAATTCACCCCTCCACTTT
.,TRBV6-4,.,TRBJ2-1,CASSVRQGGNEQFF,TGTGCCAGCAGTGTACGGCAGGGGGGTAATGAGCAGTTCTTC
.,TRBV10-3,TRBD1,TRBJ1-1,CASGERTGSTEAFF,TGTGCCAGCGGGGAGAGGACAGGGAGCACTGAAGCTTTCTTT
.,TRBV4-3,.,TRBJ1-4,CASSQDAGGDYEKLFF,TGCGCCAGCAGCCAAGATGCTGGGGGGGATTATGAAAAACTGTTTTTT
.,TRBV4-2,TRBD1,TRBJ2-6,CASSRGGGQGISGANVLTF,TGTGCCAGCAGCCGAGGGGGAGGACAGGGGATATCGGGGGCCAACGTCCTGACTTTC
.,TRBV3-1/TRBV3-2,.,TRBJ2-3,CASSPPGVDTQYF,TGTGCCAGCAGCCCTCCCGGGGTAGATACGCAGTATTTT
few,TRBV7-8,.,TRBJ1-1,CASSLARHNTEAFF,TGTGCCAGCAGCTTAGCGCGGCACAACACTGAAGCTTTCTTT
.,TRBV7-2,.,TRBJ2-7,CASSYRGSSSYEQYF,TGTGCCAGCAGCTACCGCGGCTCCTCCTCCTACGAGCAGTACTTC
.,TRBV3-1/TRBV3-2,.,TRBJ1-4,CASSGRGKEKLFF,TGTGCCAGCAGCGGCAGGGGTAAAGAAAAACTGTTTTTT
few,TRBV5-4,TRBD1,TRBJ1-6,CASSLGDRSGALHF,TGTGCCAGCAGCTTGGGGGACAGGTCTGGCGCCCTCCACTTT
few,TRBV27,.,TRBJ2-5,CASSRGIQETQYF,TGTGCCAGCAGTAGGGGGATTCAAGAGACCCAGTACTTC
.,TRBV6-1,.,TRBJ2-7,CATEGRGPTYEQYF,TGTGCCACCGAGGGGCGGGGGCCGACCTACGAGCAGTACTTC
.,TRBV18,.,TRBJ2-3,CASSPTGVTDTQYF,TGTGCCAGCTCACCAACCGGGGTCACAGATACGCAGTATTTT
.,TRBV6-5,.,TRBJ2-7,CASSYSRGQGGHEQYF,TGTGCCAGCAGTTACTCGAGAGGGCAGGGGGGACACGAGCAGTACTTC
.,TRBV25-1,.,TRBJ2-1,CASSEMRNNEQFF,TGTGCCAGCAGTGAGATGCGGAACAATGAGCAGTTCTTC
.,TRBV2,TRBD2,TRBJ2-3,CASRWRGASTDTQYF,TGTGCCAGCCGATGGCGGGGGGCTAGCACAGATACGCAGTATTTT
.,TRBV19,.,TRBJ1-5,CASSMGGLGPDQPQHF,TGTGCCAGTAGTATGGGGGGATTGGGGCCAGATCAGCCCCAGCATTTT
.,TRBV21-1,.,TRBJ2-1,CASSTLRTGPSYNEQFF,TGTGCCAGCAGCACCCTCCGGACAGGCCCGTCCTACAATGAGCAGTTCTTC
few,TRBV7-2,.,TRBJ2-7,CASSLQGSSYEQYF,TGTGCCAGCAGCTTACAGGGAAGCTCCTACGAGCAGTACTTC
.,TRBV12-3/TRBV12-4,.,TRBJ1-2,CASSFLGAGGYTF,TGTGCCAGCAGTTTTTTGGGGGCCGGTGGCTACACCTTC
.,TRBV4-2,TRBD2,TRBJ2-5,CASSQDRGGQETQYF,TGTGCCAGCAGCCAAGATCGCGGGGGGCAAGAGACCCAGTACTTC
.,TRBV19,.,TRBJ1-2,CASLGRSGYTF,TGTGCCAGTCTGGGGAGGTCTGGCTACACCTTC
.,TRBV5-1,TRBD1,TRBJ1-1,CASSLQGSHMNTEAFF,TGCGCCAGCAGCTTACAGGGGAGTCACATGAACACTGAAGCTTTCTTT
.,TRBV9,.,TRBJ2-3,CASSVEAGTDTQYF,TGTGCCAGCAGCGTAGAAGCGGGCACAGATACGCAGTATTTT